What follows are 27 T cell receptor beta chains derived from one specimen sequenced in a study of shared clonotypes between healthy human individuals. Repertoires were generated with immunoSEQ multiplex PCR, while TCRdb's copy carries only in-frame clones and drops some. The repertoire holds approximately 2.1 million clones, 85% to 95% seen once, with 0.39% in the top ten. The sequenced material came from naive CD4+ T cells from PBMCs. Indicated subset: CD45RA+ positively selected. The receptor source for this set is a man aged 18 to 35 in good health. Some clones in this sample may be carry-over from other donors' samples.

This clone was observed a single time. The chain combines TRBV19 with TRBJ1-1; D remains unclear. V was clipped by 6 bases and J by 1 base, with 9 bases between them. Germline CDR1 and CDR2: LNHDA and SQIVND (reference sequence). The CDR3 totals 13 residues. The DNA for the CDR3 is TGTGCCAGTAGCAAGGGTACGAACACTGAAGCTTTCTTT. This encodes CASSKGTNTEAFF.

This clone showed up just a few times. The J gene is TRBJ1-1, the V gene TRBV29-1; D is ambiguous. The V gene's germline CDR1 is SQVTM and CDR2 ANQGSEA. The CDR3 is 12 residues long. The germline V and J ends were trimmed by 4 bases and 3 bases, with 9 bases remaining between them. As DNA, the CDR3 is TGCAGCGTTGCTCGGCTTGACACTGAAGCTTTCTTT. Its protein is CSVARLDTEAFF.

The rearrangement uses TRBV27 and TRBJ2-7; perhaps TRBD1 as D (6 bases). There are 15 residues in the CDR3. Germline CDR1 is MNHEY and CDR2 is SMNVEV (reference sequence). V shed 7 bases and J shed 2 bases, with 18 bases lying between them. The CDR3 bases are TGTGCCAGCACCAAACAGGGACGGCTCCCCTACGAGCAGTACTTC. It specifies CASTKQGRLPYEQYF.

This clone was detected only once. The rearrangement uses TRBV2 and TRBJ1-1, with 9 bases that match TRBD1. The CDR3 has 17 amino acids. Germline lookup yields CDR1 SNHLY and CDR2 FYNNEI. The ends lost 7 bases at V and 2 bases at J; junction bases unmatched: 14. CDR3 bases: TGTGCCAGCAAACAGGGGGCGCGAGTTTCGCTTAACACTGAAGCTTTCTTT. This codes for CASKQGARVSLNTEAFF.

This chain joins TRBV28 and TRBJ2-7; D call uncertain. Trimming stripped 5 bases from V and 2 bases from J, with 13 bases between. This CDR3 has 14 amino acids. The germline V gene has CDR1 MDHEN and CDR2 SYDVKM. CDR3 sequence (DNA): TGTGCCAGCAGTCCCCATCCTCCAACCTACGAGCAGTACTTC. It codes for CASSPHPPTYEQYF.

This sequence joins TRBV21-1 and TRBJ2-1; the table's D call of TRBD2 was not tested on the DNA. TRBV21-1 is a pseudogene locus. The CDR3 spans 16 residues. CDR3: CASSKGPRHLYNEQFF. The CDR3 nucleotides read TGTGCCAGCAGCAAAGGTCCGCGGCACCTCTACAATGAGCAGTTCTTC.

The J gene is TRBJ2-3, the V gene TRBV2, with D hard to call. CDR1 is SNHLY, CDR2 FYNNEI, per germline. With 0 bases removed from V and 0 bases from J, the gap between germline ends came to 7 bases. CDR3 length equals 15 residues. In nucleotides, the CDR3 is TGTGCCAGCAGTGAAGCGCGGATTAGCACAGATACGCAGTATTTT. This translates into CASSEARISTDTQYF.

This clone was detected once. The chain joins TRBV7-3 to TRBJ1-1; D not certain. This CDR3 is 15 amino acids long. Germline lookup yields CDR1 SGHTA and CDR2 FQGTGA. V was pared by 1 base and J by 4 bases, with 13 bases between. The CDR3 bases are TGTGCCAGCAGCTTAAACAAGAGATCGGGCACTGAAGCTTTCTTT. Amino acids: CASSLNKRSGTEAFF.

The chain joins TRBV15 to TRBJ1-5, with unresolved D. In germline, CDR1 is LNHNV, CDR2 YYDKDF (reference sequence). There are 14 residues in the CDR3. With 3 bases removed from V and 3 bases from J, the gap between germline ends came to 9 bases. In DNA, the CDR3 is TGTGCCACCAGCAGGACGGATTTCAATCAGCCCCAGCATTTT. As protein: CATSRTDFNQPQHF. The full variable domain, completed using reference TRBV15 and TRBJ1-5, is DAMVIQNPRYQVTQFGKPVTLSCSQTLNHNVMYWYQQKSSQAPKLLFHYYDKDFNNEADTPDNFQSRRPNTSFCFLDIRSPGLGDTAMYLCATSRTDFNQPQHFGDGTRLSIL.

The CDR3 region has the DNA TGTGCCAGCAAGGCGGAGAGCAATCAGCCCCAGCATTTT. Protein product: CASKAESNQPQHF. The chain links TRBV2 to TRBJ1-5; no firm D call. Germline values: CDR1 SNHLY, CDR2 FYNNEI. V dropped 7 bases and J dropped 1 base, with 8 bases sitting between them. The CDR3 contains 13 residues.

V is TRBV19 and J is TRBJ2-2; 7 bases line up with TRBD1. This CDR3 comprises 15 residues. V shed 6 bases, J shed 2 bases, and the junction held 6 bases outside the gene matches. Germline CDR1 LNHDA, CDR2 SQIVND (reference sequence). The CDR3 reads CASSPTGRNTGELFF. The CDR3 DNA sequence: TGTGCCAGTAGCCCGACAGGGCGAAACACCGGGGAGCTGTTTTTT.

Details on this clone: The sample carries other DNA sequences with the same CDR3. V is TRBV7-7 and J is TRBJ2-1, with D tentatively TRBD2 (5 bases). Germline V lookup: CDR1 SSHAT, CDR2 FNYEAQ (reference sequence). This CDR3 has 13 residues. With 1 base removed from V and 9 bases from J, the gap between germline ends came to 10 bases. This CDR3 is CASSLGLAGEQFF. In nucleotides, the CDR3 is TGTGCCAGCAGCTTAGGCCTAGCTGGTGAGCAGTTCTTC.

The rearrangement joins TRBV9 to TRBJ2-3, with 9 positions matching TRBD2. The CDR3 totals 14 residues. Looked up from germline, CDR1 is SGDLS and CDR2 is YYNGEE. The junction had 3 bases not matched to a gene; V was cut back by 3 bases and J by 4 bases. CDR3 bases: TGTGCCAGCAGCGACAGCGGGAGGCCAGATACGCAGTATTTT. Translation: CASSDSGRPDTQYF.

This sequence joins TRBV28 and TRBJ1-1; 10 bases map to TRBD1. The CDR3 sequence is 14 residues long. The germline gives CDR1 MDHEN, CDR2 SYDVKM. Trimming cost V 5 bases and J 6 bases; bases outside gene matches: 6. CDR3: CASSPDRGRPEAFF. In DNA, the CDR3 is TGTGCCAGCAGTCCGGACAGGGGGAGGCCTGAAGCTTTCTTT.

This chain connects TRBV18 to TRBJ2-1; TRBD1 matches 7 bases. There are 13 residues in the CDR3. Per germline, CDR1 KGHSH and CDR2 LQKENI. The ends lost 3 bases at V and 8 bases at J; junction bases unmatched: 4. CDR3 protein: CASSPDRLDEQFF. The DNA of the CDR3 is TGTGCCAGCTCACCGGACAGGTTGGATGAGCAGTTCTTC.

This clone appeared once. J is TRBJ2-7 and V is TRBV30; D is unresolved. Deletions cut 0 bases from V and 1 base from J, with 10 bases between. The CDR3 runs 14 residues. Germline V gene data show CDR1 as GTSNPN and CDR2 as SVGIG (reference sequence). The CDR3 DNA sequence: TGTGCCTGGAGTGTAACTTACTTTTCCTACGAGCAGTACTTC. Translation: CAWSVTYFSYEQYF.

The chain is built from TRBV10-3 and TRBJ2-3; 9 bases map to TRBD2. V was clipped by 4 bases and J by 2 bases; unmatched bases: 7. This CDR3 is built from 16 residues. CDR1 and CDR2 (germline): ENHRY, SYGVKD. CDR3 coding DNA: TGTGCCATCAGTGCTGGGCTAGCGGGACTCACAGATACGCAGTATTTT. Amino acids: CAISAGLAGLTDTQYF.

This chain uses TRBV5-6 with TRBJ1-3; D gene unclear. This CDR3 has 13 residues. Germline-derived CDR1 and CDR2 are SGHDT and YYEEEE. V lost 4 bases, J lost 0 bases, and 5 bases lay in between. The CDR3 bases are TGTGCCAGCAGCGACACCTCTGGAAACACCATATATTTT. It encodes CASSDTSGNTIYF.

The chain is built from TRBV10-3 and TRBJ1-5; D gene ambiguous. There are 16 residues in the CDR3. The V and J ends lost 2 bases and 5 bases respectively, with 16 bases between them. Germline assignment: CDR1 ENHRY and CDR2 SYGVKD. CDR3 in DNA: TGTGCCATCAGTGAGACCCCCCTTATTGGCTATCAGCCCCAGCATTTT. It specifies CAISETPLIGYQPQHF.

The chain is built from TRBV28 and TRBJ1-5, with unresolved D. V gave up 3 bases and J gave up 2 bases, with 8 bases separating them. The CDR3 contains 14 residues. CDR1 is MDHEN and CDR2 is SYDVKM in the germline V gene. CDR3 in amino acids: CASSFRPGNQPQHF. DNA for the CDR3: TGTGCCAGCAGTTTCCGGCCCGGCAATCAGCCCCAGCATTTT.

This chain uses TRBV11-2 with TRBJ1-2, with D unresolved. CDR1 is SGHAT, CDR2 FQNNGV, per germline. Trimming took 0 bases from V and 5 from J, leaving 4 bases between them. The CDR3 spans 12 residues. CDR3 sequence reads: CASSLDRYGYTF. The CDR3 coding sequence is TGTGCCAGCAGCTTAGATAGATATGGCTACACCTTC.

This chain joins TRBV5-6 and TRBJ1-4, with 7 positions matching TRBD1. The CDR3 extends over 13 amino acids. Germline CDR1 is SGHDT and CDR2 is YYEEEE. With V trimmed by 1 base and J by 7 bases, 1 base remained unmatched. The CDR3 region has the DNA TGTGCCAGCAGCTTGTACAGGGGTGAAAAACTGTTTTTT. This encodes CASSLYRGEKLFF.

Written as DNA, the CDR3 is TGTGCCAGCAGCTTAGATGGACTAGCGGACAATGAGCAGTTCTTC. Its translation: CASSLDGLADNEQFF. This chain links TRBV7-8 with TRBJ2-1, with TRBD2 matching over 10 bases. V dropped 1 base and J dropped 5; count of bases not matched to a gene: 2. From germline, CDR1 is SGHVS and CDR2 FQNEAQ. CDR3 length: 15 amino acids.

This chain joins TRBV29-1 and TRBJ2-7, with D perhaps matching TRBD2 (6 bases). There are 12 residues in the CDR3. V lost 7 bases to trimming and J lost 4 bases, with 14 bases between them. The germline gives CDR1 SQVTM, CDR2 ANQGSEA. For the CDR3, the DNA is TGCAGCGCTCGTCGGGGGAAGTACGAGCAGTACTTC. It encodes CSARRGKYEQYF.

This chain joins TRBV5-4 and TRBJ1-4; unclear D gene. CDR1 and CDR2 from the germline V gene are SGHNT and YYREEE (reference sequence). The CDR3 runs 17 residues. V lost 3 bases and J 0 bases, leaving 15 bases between the germline ends. This CDR3 reads CASSSPRTEATNEKLFF. The CDR3 coding sequence is TGTGCCAGCAGCTCCCCGAGGACCGAGGCAACTAATGAAAAACTGTTTTTT.

This CDR3 reads CASSLGARDTEAFF. CDR3 nucleotide sequence: TGTGCCAGCAGCTTAGGGGCGAGAGATACTGAAGCTTTCTTT. The rearrangement joins TRBV7-3 to TRBJ1-1, with D maybe TRBD1 (5 bases). In germline, CDR1 is SGHTA, CDR2 FQGTGA. This CDR3 spans 14 amino acids. The ends were cut back, 2 bases at V and 5 bases at J, with 12 bases in the middle. The whole variable domain, remainder taken from reference TRBV7-3 and TRBJ1-1, is GAGVSQTPSNKVTEKGKYVELRCDPISGHTALYWYRQSLGQGPEFLIYFQGTGAADDSGLPNDRFFAVRPEGSVSTLKIQRTERGDSAVYLCASSLGARDTEAFFGQGTRLTVV.

The chain couples TRBV7-3 to TRBJ2-3, with D tentatively TRBD1 (5 bases). The CDR3 loop spans 14 amino acids. CDR1 and CDR2 (germline): SGHTA, FQGTGA. V was shortened by 3 bases and J by 4 bases, with 11 bases between the two germline ends. The CDR3 DNA is TGTGCCAGCAGCTTCAAGGGGATGGCAGATACGCAGTATTTT. Protein sequence: CASSFKGMADTQYF. The whole variable domain, filled in from reference TRBV7-3 and TRBJ2-3, reads GAGVSQTPSNKVTEKGKYVELRCDPISGHTALYWYRQSLGQGPEFLIYFQGTGAADDSGLPNDRFFAVRPEGSVSTLKIQRTERGDSAVYLCASSFKGMADTQYFGPGTRLTVL.